This T cell receptor beta chain comes out of a study of T cell changes during pregnancy in multiple sclerosis. V shed 5 bases, J shed 4 bases, and the junction held 8 bases outside the gene matches. The length of the CDR3 is 15 residues. Germline V gene lookup returns CDR1 SGHRS and CDR2 YFSETQ. The protocol was immunoSEQ multiplex PCR, while the TCRdb copy is restricted to in-frame clones and leaves out a portion. This sample yields 35,000 to 45,000 clones, of which roughly 90% are seen a single time; 10% to 15% belongs to the top ten. The gene calls are TRBV5-1 and TRBJ2-3; 9 positions match TRBD1. The sample was CD8+ T cells from peripheral blood mononuclear cells, taken in the first trimester of pregnancy. The source is a female donor with multiple sclerosis, enrolled in a pregnancy study. The CDR3 loop reads CASRSPHRGPDTQYF. The CDR3 region has the DNA TGCGCCAGCAGGTCCCCCCACAGGGGGCCAGATACGCAGTATTTT.